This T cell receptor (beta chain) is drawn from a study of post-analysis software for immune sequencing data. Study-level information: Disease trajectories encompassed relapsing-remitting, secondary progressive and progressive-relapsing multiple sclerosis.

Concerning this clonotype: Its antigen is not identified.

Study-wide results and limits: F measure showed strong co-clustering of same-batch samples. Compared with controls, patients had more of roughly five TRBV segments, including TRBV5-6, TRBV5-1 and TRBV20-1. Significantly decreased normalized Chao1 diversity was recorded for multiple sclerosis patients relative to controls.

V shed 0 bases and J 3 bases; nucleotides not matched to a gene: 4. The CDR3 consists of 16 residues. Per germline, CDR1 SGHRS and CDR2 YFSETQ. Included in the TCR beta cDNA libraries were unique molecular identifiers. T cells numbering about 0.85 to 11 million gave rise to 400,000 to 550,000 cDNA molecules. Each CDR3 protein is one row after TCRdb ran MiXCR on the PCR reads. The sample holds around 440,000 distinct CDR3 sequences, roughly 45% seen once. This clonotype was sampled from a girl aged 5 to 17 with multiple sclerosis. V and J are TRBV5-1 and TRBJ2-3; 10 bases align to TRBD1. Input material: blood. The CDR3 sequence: CASSLDGQGGTDTQYF. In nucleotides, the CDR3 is TGCGCCAGCAGCTTGGATGGACAGGGGGGAACAGATACGCAGTATTTT.